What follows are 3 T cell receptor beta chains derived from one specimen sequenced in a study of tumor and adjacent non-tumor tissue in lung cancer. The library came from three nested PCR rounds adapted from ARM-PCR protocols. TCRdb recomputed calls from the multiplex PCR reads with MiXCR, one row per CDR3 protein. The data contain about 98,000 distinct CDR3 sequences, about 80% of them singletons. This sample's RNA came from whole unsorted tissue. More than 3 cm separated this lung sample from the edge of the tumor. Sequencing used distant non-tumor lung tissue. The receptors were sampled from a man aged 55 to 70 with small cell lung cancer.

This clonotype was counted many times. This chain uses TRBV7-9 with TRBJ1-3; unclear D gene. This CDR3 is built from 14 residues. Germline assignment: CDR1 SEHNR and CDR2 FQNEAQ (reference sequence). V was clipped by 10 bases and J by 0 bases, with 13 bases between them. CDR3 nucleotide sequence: TGTGCCATAAGGGCCGGAAGCTCTGGAAACACCATATATTTT. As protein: CAIRAGSSGNTIYF.

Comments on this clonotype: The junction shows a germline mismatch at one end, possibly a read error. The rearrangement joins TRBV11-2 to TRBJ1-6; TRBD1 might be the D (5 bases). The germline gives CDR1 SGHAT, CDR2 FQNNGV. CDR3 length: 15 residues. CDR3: CAGSRVWAFNLPLHF. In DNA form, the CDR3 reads TGTGCCGGCAGCAGGGTCTGGGCCTTCAATTTACCCCTCCACTTT. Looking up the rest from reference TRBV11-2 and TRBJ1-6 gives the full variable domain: EAGVAQSPRYKIIEKRQSVAFWCNPISGHATLYWYQQILGQGPKLLIQFQNNGVVDDSQLPKDRFSAERLKGVDSTLKIQPAKLEDSAVYLCAGSRVWAFNLPLHFGNGTRLTVT.

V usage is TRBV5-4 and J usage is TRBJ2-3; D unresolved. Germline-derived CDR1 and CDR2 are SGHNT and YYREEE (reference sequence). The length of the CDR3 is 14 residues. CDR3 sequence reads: CVSSLRSGEDTQYF. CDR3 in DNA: TGTGTCAGTAGCTTGAGATCAGGAGAAGATACGCAGTATTTT.